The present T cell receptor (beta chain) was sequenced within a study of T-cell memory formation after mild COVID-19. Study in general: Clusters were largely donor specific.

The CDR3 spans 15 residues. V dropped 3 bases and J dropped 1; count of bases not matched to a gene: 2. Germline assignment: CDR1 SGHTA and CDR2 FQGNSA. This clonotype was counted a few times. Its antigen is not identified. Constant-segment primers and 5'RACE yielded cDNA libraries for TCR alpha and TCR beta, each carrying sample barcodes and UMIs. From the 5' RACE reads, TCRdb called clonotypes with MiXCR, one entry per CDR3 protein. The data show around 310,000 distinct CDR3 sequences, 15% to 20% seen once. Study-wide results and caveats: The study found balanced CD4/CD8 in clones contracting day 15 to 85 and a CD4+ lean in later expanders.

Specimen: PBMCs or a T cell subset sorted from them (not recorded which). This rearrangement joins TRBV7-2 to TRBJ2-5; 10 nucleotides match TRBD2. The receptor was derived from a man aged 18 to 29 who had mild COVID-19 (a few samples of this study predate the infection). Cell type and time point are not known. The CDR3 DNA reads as TGTGCCAGCAGCTTGACTAGCGGGTTCCAAGAGACCCAGTACTTC. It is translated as CASSLTSGFQETQYF. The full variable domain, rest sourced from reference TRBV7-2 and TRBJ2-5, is GAGVSQSPSNKVTEKGKDVELRCDPISGHTALYWYRQSLGQGLEFLIYFQGNSAPDKSGLPSDRFSAERTGGSVSTLTIQRTQQEDSAVYLCASSLTSGFQETQYFGPGTRLLVL.